This T cell receptor (beta chain) was sequenced during a study of coeliac disease. Study-wide results and limits: TRB repertoires were largely private, with most amino acid sequences found in only one sample.

Sequencing used immunoSEQ multiplex PCR; TCRdb keeps in-frame clones, though not all of them. The sample gives about 3,300 clones, roughly 70% of which show up once; around 18% is in the top ten. As for this clone: Antigen specificity is unknown.

This receptor was taken from a man older than 75 without celiac disease. The material sequenced was lymphocytes from the gut lamina propria.

The CDR3 region is CASSLVAGGTIETQYF. DNA for the CDR3: TGCGCCAGCAGCTTGGTGGCGGGGGGGACCATAGAGACCCAGTACTTC. This chain uses TRBV5-1 with TRBJ2-5, with 9 bases that match TRBD2. Germline V gene data show CDR1 as SGHRS and CDR2 as YFSETQ. J was trimmed by 4 bases and V by 0 bases; bases with no gene match: 7. The CDR3 runs 16 residues. The full variable domain, rest sourced from reference TRBV5-1 and TRBJ2-5, is KAGVTQTPRYLIKTRGQQVTLSCSPISGHRSVSWYQQTPGQGLQFLFEYFSETQRNKGNFPGRFSGRQFSNSRSEMNVSTLELGDSALYLCASSLVAGGTIETQYFGPGTRLLVL.